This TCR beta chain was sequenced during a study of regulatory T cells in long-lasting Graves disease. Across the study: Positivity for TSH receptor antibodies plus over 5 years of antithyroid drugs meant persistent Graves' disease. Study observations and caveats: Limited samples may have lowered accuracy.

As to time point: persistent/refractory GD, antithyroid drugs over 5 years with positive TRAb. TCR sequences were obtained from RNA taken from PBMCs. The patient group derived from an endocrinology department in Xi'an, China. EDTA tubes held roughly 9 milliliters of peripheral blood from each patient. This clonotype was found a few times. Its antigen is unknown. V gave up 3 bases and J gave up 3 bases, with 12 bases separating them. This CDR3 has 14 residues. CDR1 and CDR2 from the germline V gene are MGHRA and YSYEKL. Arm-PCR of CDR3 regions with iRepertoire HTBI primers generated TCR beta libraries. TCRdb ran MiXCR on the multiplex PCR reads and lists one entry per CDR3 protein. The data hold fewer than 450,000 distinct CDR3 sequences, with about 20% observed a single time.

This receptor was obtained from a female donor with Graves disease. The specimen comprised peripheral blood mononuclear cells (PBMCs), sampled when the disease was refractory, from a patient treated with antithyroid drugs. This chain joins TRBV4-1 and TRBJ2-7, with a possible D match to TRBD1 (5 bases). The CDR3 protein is CASSHGQGNYEQYF. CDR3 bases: TGCGCCAGCAGCCACGGGCAGGGTAACTACGAGCAGTACTTC.